This TCR beta chain was found in a study of regulatory T cells in long-lasting Graves disease. CDR3 length equals 12 residues. Trimming pared 7 bases from V and 1 base from J, leaving 7 bases between. Germline V gene lookup returns CDR1 SGHAT and CDR2 FQNNGV. Time point reported: newly diagnosed GD, antithyroid drugs for less than 3 months. Extracted RNA from PBMCs served as the source of the TCR library. Combining iRepertoire HTBI primers with Arm-PCR of CDR3 regions, the authors built TCR beta libraries. One entry per CDR3 protein results from TCRdb running MiXCR on the multiplex PCR reads. The table has around 420,000 distinct CDR3 sequences, around a sixth seen once; the top ten hold over 20%. This clonotype has ten or more counts.

The TCR comes from a female donor with Graves disease. V gene TRBV11-2 combines with J gene TRBJ2-5; D ambiguous. This specimen consisted of peripheral blood mononuclear cells (PBMCs), obtained at new diagnosis, from a patient treated with antithyroid drugs. CDR3 in DNA: TGTGCCAGCAACCCTAGCCAAGAGACCCAGTACTTC. It specifies CASNPSQETQYF.